This is a list of T cell receptor beta chains from one sample in a study of cytomegalovirus exposure and HLA in healthy donors. The method was immunoSEQ multiplex PCR; TCRdb's version includes in-frame clones alone and lacks a portion of them. The sample contains under 250,000 clones, about 79% of which appear only once. The sequenced material came from PBMCs. The receptors come from a male donor in good health and CMV-seronegative. The CDR3 runs from the conserved cysteine through the conserved F or W. Each record gives: clone size, V gene, D gene, J gene, CDR3 protein, CDR3 DNA. The D gene is left open where the match is weak. Some rows have no size entry. The others give once, few or many, or a class for an expanded clone.

.	TRBV19	TRBD1	TRBJ1-5	CASSSVGTGISSNQPQHF	TGTGCCAGTAGTTCCGTCGGGACAGGGATATCAAGCAATCAGCCCCAGCATTTT
.	TRBV7-2	.	TRBJ2-1	CASSLVYRGLEQFF	TGTGCCAGCAGCTTAGTTTATCGGGGATTAGAGCAGTTCTTC
.	TRBV5-1	TRBD2	TRBJ2-3	CASSLTSGGDTSTDTQYF	TGCGCCAGCAGCTTGACTAGCGGGGGAGATACAAGCACAGATACGCAGTATTTT
once	TRBV9	TRBD1	TRBJ1-2	CASSSDRGSNYGYTF	TGTGCCAGCAGCTCCGACAGGGGATCTAACTATGGCTACACCTTC
.	TRBV7-3	TRBD2	TRBJ2-5	CASSTGLAGGRETQYF	TGTGCCAGCAGCACGGGACTAGCGGGTGGTCGAGAGACCCAGTACTTC
.	TRBV19	TRBD1	TRBJ2-7	CASSPPGQGIYEQYF	TGTGCCAGTAGTCCCCCGGGACAGGGGATCTACGAGCAGTACTTC
few	TRBV19	.	TRBJ1-5	CASSMGRTQPQHF	TGTGCCAGTAGTATGGGCAGAACTCAGCCCCAGCATTTT
.	TRBV29-1	.	TRBJ1-2	CSVRTNYGYTF	TGCAGCGTTAGGACAAACTATGGCTACACCTTC
.	TRBV29-1	TRBD1	TRBJ2-7	CSVEYVQGADEQYF	TGCAGCGTTGAGTATGTACAGGGGGCCGACGAGCAGTACTTC
few	TRBV11-1	.	TRBJ2-6	CASTQGGGAGANVLTF	TGTGCCAGCACCCAAGGGGGGGGTGCAGGGGCCAACGTCCTGACTTTC
.	TRBV28	TRBD2	TRBJ2-7	CASTFSGGILYEQYF	TGTGCCAGCACCTTTAGCGGGGGCATACTTTACGAGCAGTACTTC
.	TRBV13	TRBD2	TRBJ2-5	CASSSQGRLARSLETQYF	TGTGCCAGCAGCTCCCAAGGCCGACTAGCGAGGAGTCTGGAGACCCAGTACTTC
.	TRBV18	.	TRBJ2-7	CASSPTGGGYEQYF	TGTGCCAGCTCACCCACGGGGGGCGGATACGAGCAGTACTTC
.	TRBV28	.	TRBJ2-7	CASSLRGSNEQYF	TGTGCCAGCAGTTTACGGGGGAGCAACGAGCAGTACTTC
.	TRBV28	.	TRBJ1-2	CASTRGGRGGYTF	TGTGCCAGCACTCGCGGGGGGCGGGGCGGCTACACCTTC
few	TRBV5-1	TRBD2	TRBJ2-7	CASSLIAGGGFTYEQYF	TGCGCCAGCAGCTTGATAGCGGGGGGTGGATTTACCTACGAGCAGTACTTC